The present T cell receptor (beta chain) was sequenced within a study of control samples from healthy donors and cancer patients. This CDR3 has 12 amino acids. V trimming: 8 bases; J trimming: 2 bases; junction bases outside the gene matches: 2. Germline CDR1 and CDR2: WSHSY and SAAADI. Generated by immunoSEQ multiplex PCR, the TCRdb table keeps only in-frame clones and is missing some. This table has 180,000 or so clones, around 93% appearing once. J is TRBJ1-2 and V is TRBV10-2; 7 bases are shared with TRBD1. Sequences were obtained from blood. The TCR comes from a woman aged 55-70 years in good health. The CDR3 spells CASQDRNYGYTF. The CDR3 DNA is TGCGCCAGCCAGGACAGGAACTATGGCTACACCTTC.